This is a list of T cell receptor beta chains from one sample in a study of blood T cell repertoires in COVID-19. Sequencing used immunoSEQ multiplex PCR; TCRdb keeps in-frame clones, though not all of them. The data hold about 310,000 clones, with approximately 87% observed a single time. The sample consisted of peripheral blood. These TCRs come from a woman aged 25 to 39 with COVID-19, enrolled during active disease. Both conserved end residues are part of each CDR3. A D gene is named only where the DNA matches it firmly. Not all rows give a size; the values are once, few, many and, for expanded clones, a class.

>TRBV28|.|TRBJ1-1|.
TGTGCCAGCAGTTCCATTTCTTGGACACATGAAGCTTTCTTT
CASSSISWTHEAFF
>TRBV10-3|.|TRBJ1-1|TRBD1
TGTGCCATCAGTGAGCCGGATTTACAGGGGGGAGCTTTCTTT
CAISEPDLQGGAFF
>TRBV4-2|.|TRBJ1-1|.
TGTGCCAGCAGCCAAGAGAGGGTCGGGAACACTGAAGCTTTCTTT
CASSQERVGNTEAFF
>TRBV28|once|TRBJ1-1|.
TGTGCCAGCACCCCCAGGAGGGTGAACACTGAAGCTTTCTTT
CASTPRRVNTEAFF
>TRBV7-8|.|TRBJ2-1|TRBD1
TGTGCCAGCAGATTTAATCGGGACAGGAACTCCTACAATGAGCAGTTCTTC
CASRFNRDRNSYNEQFF
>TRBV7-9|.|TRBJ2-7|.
TGTGCCAGCAGCTTAGCGTGGAGCGGATCCTACGAGCAGTACTTC
CASSLAWSGSYEQYF
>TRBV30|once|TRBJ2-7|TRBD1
TGTGCCTGGAGAGCCGGGACAGGGGGCTTCTACGAGCAGTACTTC
CAWRAGTGGFYEQYF
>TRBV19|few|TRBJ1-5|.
TGTGCCAGTAGTATAAAGAACAGGGTGTATAGCAATCAGCCCCAGCATTTT
CASSIKNRVYSNQPQHF
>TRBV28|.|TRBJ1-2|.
TGTGCCAGCAGTCCGTCCCTTGGCTACACCTTC
CASSPSLGYTF
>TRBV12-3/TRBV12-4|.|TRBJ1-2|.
TGTGCCAGCAGTCTCCGGGGGGACTATGGCTACACCTTC
CASSLRGDYGYTF
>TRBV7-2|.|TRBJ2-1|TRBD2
TGTGCCAGCACCATTTCTAGCGGGAGATGGAGAAGTGAGCAGTTCTTC
CASTISSGRWRSEQFF
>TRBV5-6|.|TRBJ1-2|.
TGTGCCAGCAGTCCCCCGGGGGGCTATGGCTACACCTTC
CASSPPGGYGYTF
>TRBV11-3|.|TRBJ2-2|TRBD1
TGTGCCAGCAGCTTCGACAGGGCGGGCACCGGGGAGCTGTTTTTT
CASSFDRAGTGELFF
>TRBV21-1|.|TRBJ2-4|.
TGTGTCATCAGCATACTAGCCAAAAACATTCAGTACTTC
CVISILAKNIQYF
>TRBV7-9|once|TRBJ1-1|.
TGTGCCAGCAGCTCATACAGGGACCTGAACACTGAAGCTTTCTTT
CASSSYRDLNTEAFF
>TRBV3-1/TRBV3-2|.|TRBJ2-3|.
TGTGCCAGCATGCCTGCGACGGGGAGCACAGATACGCAGTATTTT
CASMPATGSTDTQYF
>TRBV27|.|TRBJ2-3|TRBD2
TGTGCCAGCAGTACGAGATCGGGAGGGCCGACAGATACGCAGTATTTT
CASSTRSGGPTDTQYF
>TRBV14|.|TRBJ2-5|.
TGTGCCAGCAGCCATCCAGGGCAGGGGCCCACCGGAGAGACCCAGTACTTC
CASSHPGQGPTGETQYF
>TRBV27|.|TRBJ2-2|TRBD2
TGTGCCAGCAGTTCGGGACTAGCGTTAACCGGGGAGCTGTTTTTT
CASSSGLALTGELFF
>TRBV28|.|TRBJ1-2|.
TGTGCCAGCTGGGGAACGAAACAGGGTAACGGCTATGGCTACACCTTC
CASWGTKQGNGYGYTF
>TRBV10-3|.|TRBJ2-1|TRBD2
TGTGCCATCTCTTCCAGCGGGATATTGGTGTTTGGCGCCGATGAGCAGTTCTTC
CAISSSGILVFGADEQFF
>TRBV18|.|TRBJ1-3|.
TGTGCCAGCGCACGCGACTCTGGAAACACCATATATTTT
CASARDSGNTIYF
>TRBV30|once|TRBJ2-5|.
TGTGCCTGGGGACCCACTACCAGGGGCGAGACCCAGTACTTC
CAWGPTTRGETQYF
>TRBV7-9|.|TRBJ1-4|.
TGTGCCAGCAGCCCAGCGGGGGACCGTCTGAAGGGGAAACTGTTTTTT
CASSPAGDRLKGKLFF
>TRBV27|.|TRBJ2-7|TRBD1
TGTGCCAGCAGTTCTGGGACAGTCTACGAGCAGTACTTC
CASSSGTVYEQYF
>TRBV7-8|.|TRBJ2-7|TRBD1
TGTGCCAGCAGCTTACGTCGGGACAGGGCCTACGAGCAGTACTTC
CASSLRRDRAYEQYF
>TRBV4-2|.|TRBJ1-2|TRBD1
TGTGCCAGCAGCCAGACAGGGGGCTTCTATGGCTACACCTTC
CASSQTGGFYGYTF
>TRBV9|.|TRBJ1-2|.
TGTGCCAGCAGCGTTACAGGGACCCCCAACTATGGCTACACCTTC
CASSVTGTPNYGYTF
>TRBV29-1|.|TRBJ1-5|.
TGCAGCGTTGGGACGGGGGGCGGCAATCAGCCCCAGCATTTT
CSVGTGGGNQPQHF
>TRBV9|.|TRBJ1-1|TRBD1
TGTGCCAGCAGCGTTGGGACAGGGGGCGGTAGCACTGAAGCTTTCTTT
CASSVGTGGGSTEAFF
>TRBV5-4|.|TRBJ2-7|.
TGTGCCAGCAGCTTAGGGCAGGGGTTGGGGGAGCAGTACTTC
CASSLGQGLGEQYF
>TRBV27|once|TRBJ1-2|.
TGTGCCAGCAGTTTTAGCGTCGGCGATCTTGGGTATGGCTACACCTTC
CASSFSVGDLGYGYTF
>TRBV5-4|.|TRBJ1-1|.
TGTGCCAGCAGCATACAAACAGGGATGAACACTGAAGCTTTCTTT
CASSIQTGMNTEAFF
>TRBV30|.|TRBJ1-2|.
TGTGCCTGGAGACAGGGAGCCACTAACTATGGCTACACCTTC
CAWRQGATNYGYTF
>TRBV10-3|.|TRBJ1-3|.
TGTGCCAGCATTCCCGGGACAGGAAACACCATATATTTT
CASIPGTGNTIYF
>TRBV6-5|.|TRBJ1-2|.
TGTGCCAGCAGTCGAATACAAAACTATGGCTACACCTTC
CASSRIQNYGYTF
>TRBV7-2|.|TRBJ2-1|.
TGTGCCAGCAGCTCAGCCTATGAGCAGTTCTTC
CASSSAYEQFF
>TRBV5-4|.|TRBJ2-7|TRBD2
TGTGCCAGCAGCCCTCCTGGGGCTAGCGGCTACGAGCAGTACTTC
CASSPPGASGYEQYF
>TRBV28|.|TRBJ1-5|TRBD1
TGTGCCAGCAGTTTGGCCCGCGGCCAGGGGGCCGGTTATAGCAATCAGCCCCAGCATTTT
CASSLARGQGAGYSNQPQHF
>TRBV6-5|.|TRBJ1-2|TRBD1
TGTGCCAGCAGCATCCAGACAGGGGGGTATGGCTACACCTTC
CASSIQTGGYGYTF
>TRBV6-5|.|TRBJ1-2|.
TGTGCCAGCAGGACACAGGGAAGCGGCTACACCTTC
CASRTQGSGYTF
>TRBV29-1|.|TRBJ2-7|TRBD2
TGCAGCGTTGAAGTTAGGGGGAGCGGGGGACTAGCGGGCTACCCCGAGCAGTACTTC
CSVEVRGSGGLAGYPEQYF
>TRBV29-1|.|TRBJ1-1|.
TGCAGCGTTGCCACCAGGTCAGGGATCACTGAAGCTTTCTTT
CSVATRSGITEAFF
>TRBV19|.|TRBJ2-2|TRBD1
TGTGCCAGTACAACCGGGACAGGGGGATACGAAATCTCCGGGGAGCTGTTTTTT
CASTTGTGGYEISGELFF
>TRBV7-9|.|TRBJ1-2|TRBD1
TGTGCCAGCAGCTCTTTATTGGGACAGGGCCTCTTCAACTATGGCTACACCTTC
CASSSLLGQGLFNYGYTF
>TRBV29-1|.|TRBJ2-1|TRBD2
TGCAGCGTAGCTGACGGTACCGTCCTTCCGGGGACTATATACAATGAGCAGTTCTTC
CSVADGTVLPGTIYNEQFF
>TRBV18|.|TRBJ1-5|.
TGTGCCAGCTCATCAGGGCCCAATCAGCCCCAGCATTTT
CASSSGPNQPQHF
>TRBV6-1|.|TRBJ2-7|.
TGTGCCAGCAGTGAAGACCCCCAGCTATGGGGCGACGAGCAGTACTTC
CASSEDPQLWGDEQYF
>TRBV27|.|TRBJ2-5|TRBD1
TGTGCCAGCAGTTCGACAGGGGGTACAGAGACCCAGTACTTC
CASSSTGGTETQYF
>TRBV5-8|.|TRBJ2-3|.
TGTGCCAGCAGCCGATACGCCAGCGGGACACCAGATACGCAGTATTTT
CASSRYASGTPDTQYF
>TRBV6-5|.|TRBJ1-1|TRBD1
TGTGCCAGCAGGTCCGGGACAGGGAACACTGAAGCTTTCTTT
CASRSGTGNTEAFF
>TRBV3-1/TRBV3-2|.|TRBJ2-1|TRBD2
TGTGCCAGCAGCCAATACGTACTAGCGGGGAATGAGCAGTTCTTC
CASSQYVLAGNEQFF
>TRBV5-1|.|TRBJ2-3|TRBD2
TGCGCCAGCAGCTTAGAAGGGACCAACGAGCTAGCGGGAGGCACAGATACGCAGTATTTT
CASSLEGTNELAGGTDTQYF
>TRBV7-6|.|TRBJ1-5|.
TGTGCCAGCAGCTTCGACGGGGATCAGCCCCAGCATTTT
CASSFDGDQPQHF
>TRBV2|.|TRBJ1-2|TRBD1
TGTGCCAGCAGTCCGCGGGACAGGGGTTTTAACTATGGCTACACCTTC
CASSPRDRGFNYGYTF
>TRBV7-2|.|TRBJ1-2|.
TGTGCCAGCAGCTTAGACAGAACCCGCTATGGCTACACCTTC
CASSLDRTRYGYTF
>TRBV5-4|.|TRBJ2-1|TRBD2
TGTGCCAGCAGCTCAGGACTAGCGGGAGCGAATGAGCAGTTCTTC
CASSSGLAGANEQFF
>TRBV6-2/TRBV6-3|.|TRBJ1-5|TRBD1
TGTGCCAGCAGCACGACAGGGACCAGCAATCAGCCCCAGCATTTT
CASSTTGTSNQPQHF
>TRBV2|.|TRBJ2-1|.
TGTGCCAGCACCCGGAGCACCTCCTACAATGAGCAGTTCTTC
CASTRSTSYNEQFF